Below are 2 T cell receptor beta chains sequenced from a single sample in a study of CD8 T cells in Susac syndrome. Reverse transcription used about 0.45 to 1 ug RNA and random hexamers. TCRdb used MiXCR to reprocess the immunoSEQ multiplex PCR reads, holding one entry per CDR3 protein. The sample has about 400,000 distinct CDR3 sequences; approximately 89% are singletons. Sequencing was done on a sample of CD8+ T cells from PBMCs. The receptors shown here come from a human donor with multiple sclerosis.

The chain combines TRBV7-9 with TRBJ2-7; 8 positions match TRBD2. Trimming at V came to 5 bases and at J to 3 bases, leaving 9 bases not matched to a gene. Germline loops: CDR1 SEHNR, CDR2 FQNEAQ (reference sequence). The CDR3 has 15 residues. The CDR3 here is CASSHRLARIYEQYF. For the CDR3, the DNA is TGTGCCAGCAGCCACCGACTAGCGAGGATCTACGAGCAGTACTTC.

The chain joins TRBV3-1 to TRBJ1-1; D is unresolved. The CDR3 consists of 15 residues. The ends were cut back, 4 bases at V and 1 base at J, with 13 bases in the middle. Germline CDR1 and CDR2: LGHDT and YNNKEL (reference sequence). The CDR3 is CASSPSDAANTEAFF. Here the CDR3 DNA reads TGTGCCAGCAGCCCCTCAGACGCGGCGAACACTGAAGCTTTCTTT.